The clone carrying this T cell receptor beta chain came up many times. Its target is not known. The CDR3 contains 16 residues. The V gene lost 2 bases and the J gene lost 3 bases, with 16 bases spanning the gap. Germline values: CDR1 MNHEY, CDR2 SVGEGT. The data originate from a study of neurological immune-mediated disorders. Study information: The roughly 35 patients with multiple sclerosis comprised around 31 relapsing-remitting cases and 3 secondary progressive cases. Study-wide results and limits: CDR3 amino acid sequences of expanded clones were not shared across subjects, a result suggesting private repertoires in all groups. The most TCR clonal expansion was seen in HTLV-1-associated myelopathy, whereas the least was seen in multiple sclerosis, below the level in healthy controls.

5'RACE with 10-nucleotide random UMIs generated the cDNA. Via MiXCR, TCRdb re-called the 5' RACE reads, giving one row per CDR3 protein. This sample has some 120,000 distinct CDR3 sequences, with about 3.4% found just once. The specimen sequenced was PBMCs. This clonotype was sampled from a woman in her twenties or thirties with multiple sclerosis. This sequence joins TRBV6-2 or TRBV6-3 and TRBJ1-1, with D possibly matching TRBD1 (5 bases). CDR3 in amino acids: CASSYGGTDLYTEAFF. The CDR3 coding sequence is TGTGCCAGCAGTTACGGTGGGACGGATTTATACACTGAAGCTTTCTTT.